These 19 T cell receptor beta chains originate from one sample sequenced in a study of cytomegalovirus exposure and HLA in healthy donors (dated by TCRdb to 2017 to 2019). The library was made by the immunoSEQ multiplex PCR assay. The multiplex PCR relied on a mix of 60 forward primers for TCR Vbeta segments and 13 reverse primers for TCR Jbeta segments. The source is immuneACCESS, and TCRdb retained only in-frame sequences with V and J called. Part of the clones is not carried over; for the studies checked, unresolved V genes explain less than half of this, and the remainder is unexplained. This sample has 110,000 or so clones in its table, and about four fifths of those were observed once. In total, the top ten clones hold 2.2% of the sample. The sample was PBMCs. The source of these receptors is a woman aged 35 to 49 in good health and CMV-seronegative.

V gene TRBV6-5 combines with J gene TRBJ1-3; 8 bases agree with TRBD1. CDR1 is MNHEY, CDR2 SVGAGI, per germline. V trimming: 6 bases; J trimming: 9 bases; junction bases outside the gene matches: 10. CDR3 length: 14 amino acids. In nucleotides, the CDR3 is TGTGCCAGCAGGGCTGGCAGGGGGCTAAGCACCATATATTTT. This codes for CASRAGRGLSTIYF.

This chain joins TRBV6-5 and TRBJ1-3; TRBD1 is a possible D gene (5 bases). V gave up 5 bases and J gave up 0 bases, with 11 bases separating them. The CDR3 runs to 15 residues. The germline V gene encodes CDR1 MNHEY and CDR2 SVGAGI. As DNA, the CDR3 is TGTGCCAGCAGTATACAGGAAACCTCTGGAAACACCATATATTTT. Encoded protein: CASSIQETSGNTIYF.

This chain connects TRBV14 to TRBJ2-7; 7 positions match TRBD1. Germline CDR1 is SGHDN and CDR2 is FVKESK. The CDR3 is 15 residues long. V gave up 5 bases and J gave up 0 bases; unmatched junction bases: 7. In nucleotides, the CDR3 is TGTGCCAGCAGCAGAAGACAGGGCCGCTCCTACGAGCAGTACTTC. Translated, it gives CASSRRQGRSYEQYF. Full variable domain (rest looked up from reference TRBV14 and TRBJ2-7): EAGVTQFPSHSVIEKGQTVTLRCDPISGHDNLYWYRRVMGKEIKFLLHFVKESKQDESGMPNNRFLAERTGGTYSTLKVQPAELEDSGVYFCASSRRQGRSYEQYFGPGTRLTVT.

The chain carries TRBV10-2 and TRBJ2-7, with 14 bases matching TRBD2. J gave up 4 bases and V 6 bases, and 5 bases lay outside the gene matches. The CDR3 runs to 15 residues. Germline V CDR1 and CDR2: WSHSY, SAAADI. In DNA, the CDR3 is TGCGCCAGCAGAACCGGGACTAGCGGGAGTTACGAGCAGTACTTC. Translation: CASRTGTSGSYEQYF.

The rearrangement joins TRBV6-6 to TRBJ2-1; perhaps TRBD1 as D (5 bases). Trimming pared 0 bases from V and 7 bases from J, leaving 16 bases between. This CDR3 is 16 amino acids long. Germline V gives CDR1 MNHNY, CDR2 SVGAGI (reference sequence). The CDR3 here is CASSYSRQGGRNEQFF. The CDR3 nucleotides are TGTGCCAGCAGTTACTCCAGGCAGGGCGGTAGGAATGAGCAGTTCTTC.

This clone was counted between two and nine times. The chain recombines TRBV6-5 with TRBJ1-1, with D hard to call. With 6 bases removed from V and 6 bases from J, the gap between germline ends came to 14 bases. Germline values: CDR1 MNHEY, CDR2 SVGAGI. CDR3 length: 13 amino acids. CDR3 sequence (DNA): TGTGCCAGCAGGGGCCCTGGGAGGCCTGAAGCTTTCTTT. Residues: CASRGPGRPEAFF.

The chain combines TRBV2 with TRBJ2-3; weak D call: TRBD1 (7 bases). CDR3 length: 15 amino acids. The V end was cut by 8 bases, the J end by 3 bases, with 18 bases between. The germline CDR1 and CDR2 sequences are SNHLY and FYNNEI. CDR3 DNA sequence: TGTGCCAGCGGACGACAGGGAGGCTCTACAGATACGCAGTATTTT. Its protein product is CASGRQGGSTDTQYF.

The chain recombines TRBV7-2 with TRBJ2-5; D may be TRBD2 (6 bases). V lost 1 base to trimming and J lost 4 bases, with 13 bases between them. CDR1 is SGHTA and CDR2 is FQGNSA in the germline V gene. This CDR3 is 15 amino acids long. CDR3 coding DNA: TGTGCCAGCAGCTTAGAATGGGACTTTGCAGAGACCCAGTACTTC. Amino acids: CASSLEWDFAETQYF.

The chain couples TRBV28 to TRBJ2-3; D gene unclear. The V gene lost 2 bases and the J gene lost 9 bases, with 9 bases spanning the gap. The length of the CDR3 is 12 residues. Germline loops: CDR1 MDHEN, CDR2 SYDVKM. In DNA form, the CDR3 reads TGTGCCAGCAGTTTAAGTCTATTCACGCAGTATTTT. Its protein product is CASSLSLFTQYF.

The gene calls are TRBV27 and TRBJ1-5, with a possible D match to TRBD1 (6 bases). This CDR3 region has 15 residues. Germline values: CDR1 MNHEY, CDR2 SMNVEV (reference sequence). V was clipped by 3 bases and J by 3 bases, with 12 bases between them. The CDR3 region is CASSFRQGPNQPQHF. The CDR3 nucleotides read TGTGCCAGCAGTTTTCGGCAGGGGCCCAATCAGCCCCAGCATTTT.

V usage is TRBV19 and J usage is TRBJ2-3; D perhaps matches TRBD1 (6 bases). V was clipped by 3 bases and J by 2 bases, with 12 bases between them. The CDR3 is made up of 15 amino acids. Germline loops: CDR1 LNHDA, CDR2 SQIVND (reference sequence). The CDR3 region is CASSMGAGYTDTQYF. The DNA for the CDR3 is TGTGCCAGTAGTATGGGGGCAGGTTACACAGATACGCAGTATTTT.

The chain links TRBV7-9 to TRBJ2-7; TRBD1 might be the D (5 bases). This CDR3 is 12 amino acids long. V dropped 6 bases and J dropped 3 bases, with 9 bases sitting between them. The germline gives CDR1 SEHNR, CDR2 FQNEAQ (reference sequence). In DNA, the CDR3 is TGTGCCAGCAGTTTCACAGGCTACGAGCAGTACTTC. Translating it yields CASSFTGYEQYF.

V gene TRBV28 combines with J gene TRBJ1-1, with D perhaps TRBD1 (5 bases). V shed 8 bases and J shed 1 base, with 8 bases lying between them. Germline V gene data show CDR1 as MDHEN and CDR2 as SYDVKM. CDR3 length: 12 amino acids. The CDR3 DNA sequence: TGTGCCAGCCAAGACAGGAACACTGAAGCTTTCTTT. This translates into CASQDRNTEAFF. Full variable domain (remainder filled in from reference TRBV28 and TRBJ1-1): DVKVTQSSRYLVKRTGEKVFLECVQDMDHENMFWYRQDPGLGLRLIYFSYDVKMKEKGDIPEGYSVSREKKERFSLILESASTNQTSMYLCASQDRNTEAFFGQGTRLTVV.

V usage is TRBV6-1 and J usage is TRBJ2-7; D is unclear. The germline V and J ends were trimmed by 1 base and 0 bases, with 7 bases remaining between them. This CDR3 contains 14 residues. CDR1 and CDR2 (germline): MNHNS, SASEGT. CDR3 sequence: CASSEVGSSYEQYF. CDR3 DNA: TGTGCCAGCAGTGAAGTTGGCAGCTCCTACGAGCAGTACTTC.

The chain uses TRBV12-1 and TRBJ1-2. TRBV12-1 is termed a pseudogene. The CDR3 has 14 amino acids. DNA for the CDR3: TGTGCCAGCAGCTCCTCAGGAGAGGGTTTTGGCTACACCTTC. It is translated as CASSSSGEGFGYTF.

This clone has only one observation. The chain couples TRBV15 to TRBJ1-2, with 9 bases identical to TRBD1. CDR3 length: 16 amino acids. The V gene end was trimmed by 0 bases and the J gene end by 8 bases; junction bases not matched to a gene: 10. Germline-derived CDR1 and CDR2 are LNHNV and YYDKDF (reference sequence). This chain's CDR3 is CATSRDQQGAIGGYTF. As DNA, the CDR3 is TGTGCCACCAGCAGAGATCAACAGGGGGCCATCGGCGGCTACACCTTC.

This clone was observed a handful of times. The chain combines TRBV4-1 with TRBJ2-3; possible D gene TRBD1, 7 bases. V was cut by 4 bases and J by 0 bases, with 14 bases left in between. Germline V gives CDR1 MGHRA, CDR2 YSYEKL. This CDR3 has 16 amino acids. The CDR3 sequence: CASSPYQGGSTDTQYF. The DNA of the CDR3 is TGCGCCAGCAGCCCATACCAGGGGGGTAGCACAGATACGCAGTATTTT.

CDR3 loop: CSGDGRDPNTEAFF. CDR3 DNA: TGCAGCGGTGACGGTCGGGATCCGAACACTGAAGCTTTCTTT. J is TRBJ1-1 and V is TRBV29-1, with D unclear. Deletions cut 7 bases from V and 1 base from J, with 16 bases between. The germline gives CDR1 SQVTM, CDR2 ANQGSEA. The CDR3 consists of 14 residues.

The chain combines TRBV9 with TRBJ2-3; 10 positions match TRBD2. Germline V gene data show CDR1 as SGDLS and CDR2 as YYNGEE. The CDR3 runs to 16 residues. J gave up 4 bases and V 3 bases, and 8 bases lay outside the gene matches. This chain's CDR3 is CASSAVGGTSADTQYF. CDR3 sequence (DNA): TGTGCCAGCAGCGCCGTGGGGGGGACTAGCGCAGATACGCAGTATTTT.